The T cell receptor beta chain under discussion was sequenced for a study of Ad26.COV2.S vaccination and SARS-CoV-2 variants (dated by TCRdb to about 2021). Describing the broader study: Vaccine-arm donors were drawn from COV1001, a multicentre, randomized, double-blind, placebo-controlled phase I-IIa trial of Ad26.COV2.S in healthy adults. Ad26.COV2.S was administered intramuscularly at 5 x 10^10 or 1 x 10^11 viral particles, either as a single shot or as two shots given 56 days apart. Investigators did not know the trial group allocation while performing experiments and assessing outcomes. Participants in the trial were split at random into five groups of five each, receiving low-dose or high-dose Ad26.COV2.S once or twice, or else placebo on both occasions. TCRbeta repertoire sequencing served as the tool for gauging how specific and how broad the SARS-CoV-2-reactive T cell receptors were following Ad26.COV2.S vaccination. The TCR-sequenced set comprised roughly 30 samples: some 20 Ad26.COV2.S vaccine recipients, 5 placebo recipients and 8 SARS-CoV-2 convalescent individuals. Overall study outcomes, separate from this receptor: The study was not powered to compare responses between vaccine doses or regimens. Substantial breadth of spike-specific CD8+ and CD4+ T cell responses was reported after vaccination. Ad26.COV2.S recipients had higher spike-specific TCR breadth than placebo recipients (P = 0.0014). Vaccine and placebo recipients had similar non-spike TCR breadth, a finding consistent with the vaccine containing only spike. It was noted by the authors that total T cell responses may have been underestimated by the TCR breadth and depth analyses.

This clone came up a few times. Its recognized antigen is unknown. No base qualities exist here, and no much larger clone lies one base off it. Sample treatment or condition, as interpreted from the label and publication: around 19 received Ad26.COV2.S at low or high dose, single or two shots; several received placebo; per-sample allocation not given. Repertoires of vaccine and placebo recipients were sequenced from samples taken on day 63 after the first injection. Cohort 1b enrolled fewer than 30 adults aged 18-55 years at a single site in Boston, USA, between 29 July and 7 August 2020. Ad26.COV2.S was a replication-incompetent adenovirus type 26 vector expressing a prefusion-stabilized SARS-CoV-2 spike protein from the original Wuhan strain. The immunoSEQ Assay was the method used to sequence TCRbeta CDR3 regions. After extraction, genomic DNA underwent amplification by bias-controlled multiplex PCR, followed by high-throughput sequencing. As for the authors' bioinformatics: Collapsing and filtering of sequences were performed to quantify the absolute abundance of each unique TCRbeta CDR3 region. T cell fraction was estimated by normalization of TCRbeta template counts to usable DNA, with usable DNA being measured through amplification of reference genes present in all nucleated cells. Repertoire TCRs were annotated as SARS-CoV-2-specific when V gene, CDR3 amino acid sequence and J gene were exactly matched to a known reactive TCR set. The reference SARS-CoV-2 TCR set came from MIRA and was filtered for enrichment in COVID-19-positive ImmuneCODE repertoires, removing public or cross-reactive TCRs. Using the MIRA antigens, annotated TCRs were further analysed by specific ORF or by position within an ORF. Breadth was defined as the number of annotated unique rearrangements divided by the total number of unique productive rearrangements, and depth was defined as the summed frequency of the annotated unique rearrangements. Two-sided Wilcoxon rank-sum tests were applied when comparing TCR breadth between groups. TCRdb limited this immuneACCESS table to in-frame rearrangements with V and J called. A share of clones is missing; checked studies link under half to unresolved V genes, and the rest is unexplained. V, J and clone size are taken as reported in that table, and D and trimming were inferred from the DNA itself. Here the sample has about 420,000 clones; roughly 90% occur a single time. Around 3.6% of the sample lies in the top ten.

Trimming removed 6 bases from V and 0 bases from J, leaving 8 bases between the germline ends. The CDR3 covers 13 residues, taking in both the cysteine and the phenylalanine. The kept DNA is CDR3 alone, 39 bases in frame from the first base. From a lookup of the germline V gene, CDR1 and CDR2 are MRHNA and SNTAGT. The material sequenced was peripheral blood, taken in a trial of Ad26.COV2.S vaccine versus placebo. The chain employs TRBV6-4 and TRBJ1-1; the D segment cannot be called with confidence. This clonotype was sampled from a person between 18 and 65 years old who received the Ad26.COV2.S COVID-19 vaccine or a placebo. Here is the DNA: TGTGCCAGCAGGGCATGGATGAACACTGAAGCTTTCTTT. This gives the protein CASRAWMNTEAFF.